This T cell receptor (beta chain) derives from a study of cytomegalovirus exposure and HLA in healthy donors. The PCR employed 60 Vbeta primers together with 13 Jbeta primers. Method: immunoSEQ multiplex PCR; TCRdb's copy keeps in-frame clones and lacks some. The sample has around 150,000 clones; approximately 80% are singletons. The CDR3 is 15 residues long. CDR1 and CDR2 from the germline V gene are SGHNT and YYREEE (reference sequence). V trimming: 1 base; J trimming: 5 bases; junction bases outside the gene matches: 5. Donors showed nominal health when sampled, although they likely had unrecorded immune exposures.

The chain has TRBV5-4 and TRBJ2-5, with 10 positions matching TRBD1. Sample: PBMCs. This receptor was taken from a man aged 25 to 40 in good health and CMV-seronegative. The CDR3 spells CASSLRQGAGETQYF. The CDR3 DNA sequence: TGTGCCAGCAGCTTGCGACAGGGGGCTGGGGAGACCCAGTACTTC.